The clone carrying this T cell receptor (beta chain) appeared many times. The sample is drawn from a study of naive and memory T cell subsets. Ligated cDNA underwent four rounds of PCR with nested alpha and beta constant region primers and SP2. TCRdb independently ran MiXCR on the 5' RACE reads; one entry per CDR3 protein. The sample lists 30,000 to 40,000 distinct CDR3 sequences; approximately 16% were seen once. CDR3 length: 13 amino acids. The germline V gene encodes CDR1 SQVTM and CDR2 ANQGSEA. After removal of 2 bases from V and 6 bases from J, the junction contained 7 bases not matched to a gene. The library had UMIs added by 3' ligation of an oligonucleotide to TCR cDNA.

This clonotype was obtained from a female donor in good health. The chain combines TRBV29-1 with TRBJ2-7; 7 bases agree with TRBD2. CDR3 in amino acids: CSVEKGEGSEQYF. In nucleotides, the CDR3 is TGCAGCGTTGAAAAAGGGGAGGGGTCCGAGCAGTACTTC.